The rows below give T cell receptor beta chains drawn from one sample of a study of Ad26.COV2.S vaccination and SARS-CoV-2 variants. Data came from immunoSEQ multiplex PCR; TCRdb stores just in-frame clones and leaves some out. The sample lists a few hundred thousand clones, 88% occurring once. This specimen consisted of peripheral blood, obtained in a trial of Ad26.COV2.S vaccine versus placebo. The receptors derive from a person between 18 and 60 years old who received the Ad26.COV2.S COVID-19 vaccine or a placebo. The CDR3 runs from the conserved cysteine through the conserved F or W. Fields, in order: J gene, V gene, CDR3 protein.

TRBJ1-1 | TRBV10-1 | CASSESHPGQKNTEAFF
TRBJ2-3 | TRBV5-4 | CASSSGADTQYF
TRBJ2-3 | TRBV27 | CASNGLAGGTDTQYF
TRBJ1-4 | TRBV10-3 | CAIRGDGTMLFF
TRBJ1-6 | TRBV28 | CASSTDGNGNSPLHF
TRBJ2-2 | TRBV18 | CASSRTGLNTGELFF
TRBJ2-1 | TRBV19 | CASSMGAAGRTMGSYNEQFF
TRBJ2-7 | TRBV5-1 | CASTPGDRDSYEQYF
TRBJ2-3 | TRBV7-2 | CASSLVGGGEDTQYF
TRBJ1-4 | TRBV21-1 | CASSPPCNNEKLFF
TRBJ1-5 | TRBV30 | CAWSVRLSNQPQHF
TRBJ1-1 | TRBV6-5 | CASRAGGMNTEAFF
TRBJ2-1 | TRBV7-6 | CASSSSMMSPGGRNEQFF
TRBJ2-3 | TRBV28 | CASSSTDTQYF
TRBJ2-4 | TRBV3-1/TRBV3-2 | CASSQEATGWDIQYF
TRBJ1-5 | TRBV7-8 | CASSLVGGTDQPQHF
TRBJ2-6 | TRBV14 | CASSQGSSGANVLTF
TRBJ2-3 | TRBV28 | CASRKRGGRNTQYF
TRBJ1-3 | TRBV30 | CAWRGRGSGNTIYF
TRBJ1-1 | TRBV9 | CASSVNREGGTEAFF
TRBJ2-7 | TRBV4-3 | CASSQKPGYEQYF
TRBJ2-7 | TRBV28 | CASSLRPSGGTYEQYF
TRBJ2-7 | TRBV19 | CASSIEPGYEQYF
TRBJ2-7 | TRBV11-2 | CASHFGTSGYYEQYF
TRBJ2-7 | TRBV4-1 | CASSQGDISYEQYF
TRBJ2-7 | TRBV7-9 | CASSRTAYEQYF
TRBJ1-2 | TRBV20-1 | CSPMGYTF
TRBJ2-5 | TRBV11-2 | CASSLEASQETQYF
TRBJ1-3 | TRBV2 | CASSGQGLSGNTIYF
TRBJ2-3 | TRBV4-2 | CASSQDLVTAGGPDTQYF
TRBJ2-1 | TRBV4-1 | CASSQDRRQGSYNEQFF
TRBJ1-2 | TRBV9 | CASRQGTEGYTF
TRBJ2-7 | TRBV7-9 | CASSPPGLARGFQQYF